Below are 29 T cell receptor beta chains sequenced from a single sample in a study of CD8+CD57+ T cells in acquired aplastic anemia. TCR beta VDJ combinations and CDR3 sequences were profiled from genomic DNA. TCRdb processed the reads anew with MiXCR; each CDR3 protein has one entry. Of approximately 380,000 distinct CDR3 sequences detected, 65% to 80% appear once; the ten largest clones hold around 4%. The source material was sorted CD4+, CD8+, or CD8+CD57+ T cells (not recorded which) from PBMCs. The receptors were sampled from a human donor in good health, serving as a control.

The V gene is TRBV11-2, the J gene TRBJ1-6; D not certain. CDR1 is SGHAT and CDR2 is FQNNGV in the germline V gene. The CDR3 is made up of 14 amino acids. The V end lost 3 bases, the J end lost 9 bases, and 12 bases lay between the germline ends. CDR3 DNA sequence: TGTGCCAGCAGCTTCTACGGGCAGTCTTCACCCCTCCACTTT. Translation: CASSFYGQSSPLHF. Full variable domain (outside the CDR3, taken from reference TRBV11-2 and TRBJ1-6): EAGVAQSPRYKIIEKRQSVAFWCNPISGHATLYWYQQILGQGPKLLIQFQNNGVVDDSQLPKDRFSAERLKGVDSTLKIQPAKLEDSAVYLCASSFYGQSSPLHFGNGTRLTVT.

About this clonotype: This CDR3 is missing its conserved last phenylalanine or tryptophan, likely due to a read error. No DNA is shown, since the ends of the CDR3 on it are uncertain; the CDR3 is the one TCRdb lists. The chain has TRBV10-3 and TRBJ2-1; the D call in the table, TRBD2, was not verified against the DNA. The CDR3 spans 10 residues, counting both ends. Germline assignment: CDR1 ENHRY and CDR2 SYGVKD. CDR3 loop: CAISRHERLP.

A word on this clonotype: No conserved phenylalanine or tryptophan ends this CDR3, so it is likely a read error. The DNA is left out, because the CDR3 cannot be placed on it with certainty; the CDR3 is given as TCRdb lists it. The chain links TRBV2 to TRBJ2-5; the DNA was not compared with TRBD1, the D call given in the table. Germline V gives CDR1 SNHLY, CDR2 FYNNEI. Both ends counted, the CDR3 spans 14 residues. The CDR3 reads CASKWTGGGYTLGS.

This chain links TRBV7-6 with TRBJ2-5; D is possibly TRBD1 or TRBD2 (5 bases each). V lost 5 bases and J 11 bases, leaving 24 bases between the germline ends. Germline V gene lookup returns CDR1 SGHVS and CDR2 FNYEAQ. The CDR3 spans 15 residues. The CDR3 DNA reads TGTGCCAGCAGCGCCACCGGCAGGGACCAAGAGGCTCAGTACTTC. The encoded protein is CASSATGRDQEAQYF. Full variable domain (rest looked up from reference TRBV7-6 and TRBJ2-5): GAGVSQSPRYKVTKRGQDVALRCDPISGHVSLYWYRQALGQGPEFLTYFNYEAQQDKSGLPNDRFSAERPEGSISTLTIQRTEQRDSAMYRCASSATGRDQEAQYFGPGTRLLVL.

Only one count was recorded for this clonotype. The genes are TRBV5-1 and TRBJ1-6; D gene unclear. Trimming took 7 bases from V and 5 from J, leaving 16 bases between them. This CDR3 comprises 15 residues. Germline assignment: CDR1 SGHRS and CDR2 YFSETQ. This CDR3 is CASGAEGLNNSPLHF. CDR3 DNA: TGCGCCAGCGGCGCTGAAGGCCTGAATAATTCACCCCTCCACTTT.

This clonotype has ten or more counts. The rearrangement uses TRBV5-6 and TRBJ2-5, with 8 nucleotides matching TRBD2. The trim removed 3 bases at V and 5 bases at J, leaving 6 bases unmatched. Germline lookup yields CDR1 SGHDT and CDR2 YYEEEE. The CDR3 is 14 residues long. CDR3 coding DNA: TGTGCCAGCAGCTCGCCTCGGGAGGGGGAGACCCAGTACTTC. It is translated as CASSSPREGETQYF.

This clonotype was counted at least ten times. The rearrangement joins TRBV7-2 to TRBJ1-5, with TRBD1 matching 7 bases. Germline V gene lookup returns CDR1 SGHTA and CDR2 FQGNSA. The CDR3 totals 15 residues. V was clipped by 5 bases and J by 7 bases; unmatched bases: 11. Written as DNA, the CDR3 is TGTGCCAGCAGCCTACGACAGGGCCGAAGCCAGCCCCAGCATTTT. It translates to CASSLRQGRSQPQHF.

Note on this clonotype: The CDR3 does not close with the conserved phenylalanine or tryptophan, likely indicating a read error. No DNA is shown, since the ends of the CDR3 on it are uncertain; the CDR3 is the one TCRdb lists. This chain connects TRBV7-8 to TRBJ1-2. The CDR3 adds up to 13 amino acids, both ends counted. From germline, CDR1 is SGHVS and CDR2 FQNEAQ. The CDR3 is CASSVALGSGYNL.

Comments on this clonotype: A junction end diverges from the germline sequence, so it may reflect a read error. This chain uses TRBV7-9 with TRBJ1-5; possible D gene TRBD1, 6 bases. Germline CDR1 SEHNR, CDR2 FQNEAQ (reference sequence). CDR3 length: 12 amino acids. CDR3 in DNA: TGTGCCAGCAGTCAAGAGGGGGGGAGGGGCGATTTT. Protein: CASSQEGGRGDF.

This chain uses TRBV12-3 or TRBV12-4 with TRBJ2-1, with 11 bases aligning to TRBD2. This CDR3 has 15 residues. J lost 9 bases, V lost 1 base, and 5 bases had no gene match. The CDR3 DNA reads as TGTGCCAGCAGTTTAGGGCTAGCGGGGGGTATTGAGCAGTTCTTC. Translation gives CASSLGLAGGIEQFF.

The chain uses TRBV11-1 and TRBJ1-1, with a tentative D call TRBD1 (5 bases). V lost 5 bases to trimming and J lost 3 bases, with 13 bases between them. CDR3 size: 14 residues. Germline CDR1 reads SGHAT; CDR2 reads FQDESV (reference sequence). CDR3 sequence reads: CASSLGTVDTEAFF. The CDR3 nucleotides read TGTGCCAGCAGCCTAGGGACGGTGGACACTGAAGCTTTCTTT.

The V call is TRBV7-9, the J call TRBJ1-4, with 7 bases matching TRBD1. This CDR3 is 14 amino acids long. Losses at the gene ends were 5 bases for V and 8 bases for J; bases not matched to a gene: 8. The germline V gene encodes CDR1 SEHNR and CDR2 FQNEAQ (reference sequence). In nucleotides, the CDR3 is TGTGCCAGCAGCAATCGGGACAGCTACGAAAAACTGTTTTTT. As protein: CASSNRDSYEKLFF.

The chain is built from TRBV7-3 and TRBJ2-5; 10 bases map to TRBD2. Germline V gene lookup returns CDR1 SGHTA and CDR2 FQGTGA. With 0 bases clipped from V and 5 bases from J, the junction kept 3 bases outside the gene matches. This CDR3 is 15 amino acids long. The CDR3 DNA follows: TGTGCCAGCAGCTTAACTAGCGGGGGGATGGAGACCCAGTACTTC. This sequence encodes CASSLTSGGMETQYF.

This clonotype was found many times. The chain carries TRBV24-1 and TRBJ2-3, with D possibly TRBD2 on 5 matching bases. This CDR3 has 15 amino acids. Per the germline V gene, CDR1 is KGHDR and CDR2 is SFDVKD. Trimming cost V 2 bases and J 2 bases, with 10 bases left between them. This CDR3 is CATSDWTGNTDTQYF. The DNA of the CDR3 is TGTGCCACCAGTGATTGGACGGGGAACACAGATACGCAGTATTTT.

This chain joins TRBV6-6 and TRBJ1-1; 7 positions agree with TRBD1. After removal of 6 bases from V and 4 bases from J, the junction contained 11 bases not matched to a gene. The CDR3 extends over 15 amino acids. CDR1 is MNHNY and CDR2 is SVGAGI in the germline V gene (reference sequence). As DNA, the CDR3 is TGTGCCAGCAGAGCCGACAGGGCGGTGGGCACTGAAGCTTTCTTT. Translation: CASRADRAVGTEAFF.

This clonotype was observed a few times. V usage is TRBV10-3 and J usage is TRBJ1-6, with D unclear. The germline CDR1 and CDR2 sequences are ENHRY and SYGVKD. Trimming pared 4 bases from V and 8 bases from J, leaving 15 bases between. This CDR3 spans 15 amino acids. The CDR3 sequence: CAISVKGQDDSPLHF. The DNA of the CDR3 is TGTGCCATCAGTGTAAAAGGCCAGGACGATTCACCCCTCCACTTT.

J is TRBJ1-5 and V is TRBV9; D remains ambiguous. This CDR3 comprises 14 residues. Germline V gene data show CDR1 as SGDLS and CDR2 as YYNGEE. Trimming left V 4 bases short and J 16 bases short, with 24 bases between. The CDR3 DNA follows: TGTGCCAGCAGCTCCGTGGGAAGGGAACATCCCGAACATTTT. This gives the protein CASSSVGREHPEHF.

The genes are TRBV5-6 and TRBJ2-7; D is undetermined. Germline-derived CDR1 and CDR2 are SGHDT and YYEEEE. CDR3 length: 15 amino acids. Trimming pared 5 bases from V and 3 bases from J, leaving 18 bases between. The chain's CDR3 is CASSLDSRPYYEQYF. CDR3 coding DNA: TGTGCCAGCAGTTTAGATAGCAGGCCATACTACGAGCAGTACTTC.

About this clonotype itself: Lacking the conserved final phenylalanine or tryptophan, this CDR3 likely reflects a read error. The DNA is left out, because the CDR3 cannot be placed on it with certainty; the CDR3 is given as TCRdb lists it. CDR3 loop: CASSQARG. V is TRBV3-2 and J is TRBJ1-6; the table's D call, TRBD1, was not checked against the DNA. TRBV3-2 is shown as a pseudogene. Counting both end residues, the CDR3 totals 8 amino acids.

The chain carries TRBV7-3 and TRBJ2-3, with TRBD1 as a possible D gene (7 bases). The ends were cut back, 9 bases at V and 6 bases at J, with 25 bases in the middle. The CDR3 sequence is 16 residues long. CDR1 is SGHTA and CDR2 is FQGTGA in the germline V gene. CDR3 sequence (DNA): TGTGCCAGTAGGGGGGTAGCAGGGGGTTTTACCGATACGCAGTATTTT. Translating it yields CASRGVAGGFTDTQYF.

Turning to this clonotype: At one end, the junction sequence differs from germline, possibly due to a read error. V gene TRBV20-1 combines with J gene TRBJ2-7; 11 bases map to TRBD2. This CDR3 is built from 11 residues. Germline V gene lookup returns CDR1 DFQATT and CDR2 SNEGSKA (reference sequence). CDR3 region: CSARLPGLADF. For the CDR3, the DNA is TGCAGTGCTAGGCTACCGGGACTAGCGGACTTC.

This clonotype was detected once. The V and J genes are TRBV11-2 and TRBJ1-1, with D possibly TRBD1 on 5 matching bases. Germline lookup yields CDR1 SGHAT and CDR2 FQNNGV. The CDR3 has 13 amino acids. The V and J ends lost 5 bases and 5 bases respectively, with 12 bases between them. DNA for the CDR3: TGTGCCAGCAGCGTCGACAGCAAAACTGAAGCTTTCTTT. Translation gives CASSVDSKTEAFF.

Concerning this clonotype: The conserved phenylalanine or tryptophan normally closing the CDR3 is absent here, so this likely arose from a read error. The limits of the CDR3 on the DNA are not certain, so only TCRdb's listed CDR3 is given. The V call is TRBV2, the J call TRBJ2-1; the table calls TRBD1, which could not be checked here. The CDR3 spans 16 residues, counting both ends. The V gene's germline CDR1 is SNHLY and CDR2 FYNNEI. CDR3 sequence reads: CASSDDRYEQYFGPGT.

This clonotype was counted many times. This CDR3 reads CASSGEGGGDQPQHF. CDR3 sequence (DNA): TGTGCCAGCAGTGGGGAGGGGGGAGGGGATCAGCCCCAGCATTTT. The chain couples TRBV2 to TRBJ1-5, with TRBD1 as a possible D gene (6 bases). Between the trimmed V and J ends, which lost 4 bases and 5 bases, there was a span of 15 bases. Germline loops: CDR1 SNHLY, CDR2 FYNNEI. The CDR3 totals 15 residues. Combining the CDR3 with reference TRBV2 and TRBJ1-5 gives the whole variable domain EPEVTQTPSHQVTQMGQEVILRCVPISNHLYFYWYRQILGQKVEFLVSFYNNEISEKSEIFDDQFSVERPDGSNFTLKIRSTKLEDSAMYFCASSGEGGGDQPQHFGDGTRLSIL.

This clonotype was counted a few times. The V and J genes are TRBV7-9 and TRBJ1-2; the D gene is possibly TRBD1 (6 bases). The CDR3 consists of 13 residues. Germline V gene sequence: CDR1 SEHNR, CDR2 FQNEAQ (reference sequence). V was trimmed by 6 bases and J by 4 bases, leaving 12 bases between them. CDR3 sequence reads: CASRSGVGYGYTF. The CDR3 DNA reads as TGTGCCAGCAGGTCAGGGGTTGGCTATGGCTACACCTTC.

This clonotype was found many times. V usage is TRBV18 and J usage is TRBJ2-7; 8 bases match TRBD1. Germline CDR1 KGHSH, CDR2 LQKENI. This CDR3 is built from 17 residues. Trimming at V came to 6 bases and at J to 2 bases, leaving 15 bases not matched to a gene. Written as DNA, the CDR3 is TGTGCCAGCTCCCCTAGGGGCGGGACAGGAGCGACCTACGAGCAGTACTTC. Amino acid sequence: CASSPRGGTGATYEQYF.

V usage is TRBV19 and J usage is TRBJ2-7; 7 nucleotides agree with TRBD2. In germline, CDR1 is LNHDA, CDR2 SQIVND (reference sequence). J was trimmed by 6 bases and V by 7 bases; bases with no gene match: 12. The CDR3 runs 14 residues. The CDR3 DNA reads as TGTGCCAGTAAGCCAACTAGCGTATCTGGCGAGCAGTACTTC. Translation: CASKPTSVSGEQYF.

This chain connects TRBV14 to TRBJ2-6; D is perhaps TRBD1 or TRBD2 (5 bases each). The length of the CDR3 is 14 residues. V was trimmed by 2 bases and J by 10 bases, leaving 12 bases between them. CDR1 SGHDN and CDR2 FVKESK come from the germline V gene. The CDR3 loop reads CASSQFYGTNVLTF. CDR3 bases: TGTGCCAGCAGCCAATTTTATGGGACGAACGTCCTGACTTTC.

This chain links TRBV20-1 with TRBJ2-7, with 9 bases lining up with TRBD1. Unmatched junction bases numbered 12, after V lost 5 bases and J lost 1 base. Per the germline V gene, CDR1 is DFQATT and CDR2 is SNEGSKA (reference sequence). The CDR3 has 16 amino acids. CDR3 DNA sequence: TGCAGTGCTCGGGACCATGGGACAGGGCTTTCCTACGAGCAGTACTTC. It is translated as CSARDHGTGLSYEQYF.